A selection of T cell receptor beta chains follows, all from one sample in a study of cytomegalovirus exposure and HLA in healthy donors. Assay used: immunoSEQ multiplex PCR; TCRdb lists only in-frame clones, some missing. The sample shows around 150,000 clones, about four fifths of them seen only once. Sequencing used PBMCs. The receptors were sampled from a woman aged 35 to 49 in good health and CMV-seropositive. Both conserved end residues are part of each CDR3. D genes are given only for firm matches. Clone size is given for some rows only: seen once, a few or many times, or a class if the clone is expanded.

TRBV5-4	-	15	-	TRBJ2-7	CASSPGGRVGNEQYF	TGTGCCAGCAGCCCAGGCGGCAGGGTGGGGAACGAGCAGTACTTC
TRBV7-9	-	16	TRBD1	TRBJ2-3	CASSPRQGLGTDTQYF	TGTGCCAGCAGCCCTAGACAGGGATTGGGCACAGATACGCAGTATTTT
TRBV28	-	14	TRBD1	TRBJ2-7	CASSSGTGGHEQYF	TGTGCCAGCAGTTCCGGGACAGGGGGCCATGAGCAGTACTTC
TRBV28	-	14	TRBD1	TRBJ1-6	CASSLTGVGSPLHF	TGTGCCAGCAGCTTGACAGGGGTTGGGTCACCCCTCCACTTT
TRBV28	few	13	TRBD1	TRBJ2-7	CATLRQGVNEQYF	TGTGCCACCTTACGCCAGGGGGTAAACGAGCAGTACTTC
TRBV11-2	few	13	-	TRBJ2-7	CASSLTGAYEQYF	TGTGCCAGCAGCTTAACGGGAGCTTACGAGCAGTACTTC
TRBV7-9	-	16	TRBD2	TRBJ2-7	CASSPKGLAGSYEQYF	TGTGCCAGCAGCCCGAAGGGACTAGCGGGGTCCTACGAGCAGTACTTC
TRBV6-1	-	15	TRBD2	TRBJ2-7	CASSEGASGSYEQYF	TGTGCCAGCAGTGAAGGGGCTAGCGGGTCCTACGAGCAGTACTTC
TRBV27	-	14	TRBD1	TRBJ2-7	CASTQTGKSYEQYF	TGTGCCAGCACTCAGACAGGGAAGTCCTACGAGCAGTACTTC
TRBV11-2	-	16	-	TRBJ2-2	CASRKIGQPSTGELFF	TGTGCCAGCAGGAAAATAGGACAGCCTTCTACCGGGGAGCTGTTTTTT
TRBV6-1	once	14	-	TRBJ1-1	CASSEKGGYTEAFF	TGTGCCAGCAGTGAAAAGGGGGGGTACACTGAAGCTTTCTTT
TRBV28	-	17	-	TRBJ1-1	CASSPTVTRVGNTEAFF	TGTGCCAGCAGTCCAACCGTCACCAGGGTGGGGAACACTGAAGCTTTCTTT
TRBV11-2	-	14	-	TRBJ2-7	CASSPPGLIYEQYF	TGTGCCAGCAGCCCGCCGGGACTCATCTACGAGCAGTACTTC
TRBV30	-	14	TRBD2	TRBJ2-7	CAWSGGGSSYEQYF	TGTGCCTGGAGCGGGGGGGGGAGCTCCTACGAGCAGTACTTC
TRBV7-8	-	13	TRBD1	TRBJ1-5	CASSSTGKEPQHF	TGTGCCAGCAGCTCGACAGGGAAGGAGCCCCAGCATTTT
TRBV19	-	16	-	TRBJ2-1	CASSTRGAAPADEQFF	TGTGCCAGTAGTACGCGGGGCGCGGCCCCCGCAGATGAGCAGTTCTTC
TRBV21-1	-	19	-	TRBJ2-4	CASSKKCWTGDEAKNIQYF	TGTGCCAGCAGCAAAAAGTGCTGGACAGGGGATGAGGCCAAAAACATTCAGTACTTC
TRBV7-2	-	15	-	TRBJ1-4	CASSPLPATNEKLFF	TGTGCCAGCAGCCCATTACCGGCAACTAATGAAAAACTGTTTTTT
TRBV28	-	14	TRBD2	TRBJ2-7	CASTSGTTIYEQYF	TGTGCCAGCACCTCAGGGACTACAATCTACGAGCAGTACTTC
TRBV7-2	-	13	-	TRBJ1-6	CASIKDFNSPLHF	TGTGCCAGCATAAAGGACTTTAATTCACCCCTCCACTTT
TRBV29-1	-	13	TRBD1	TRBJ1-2	CSVAPRGLDGYTF	TGCAGCGTTGCCCCCAGGGGGCTGGATGGCTACACCTTC
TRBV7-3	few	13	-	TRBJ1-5	CASPVAERQPQHF	TGTGCCAGCCCAGTGGCGGAGCGCCAGCCCCAGCATTTT
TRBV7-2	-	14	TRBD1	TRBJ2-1	CASSLGTGHYEQFF	TGTGCCAGCAGCTTAGGGACAGGTCATTATGAGCAGTTCTTC
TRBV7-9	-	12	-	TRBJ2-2	CASSSDTGELFF	TGTGCCAGCAGCTCAGACACCGGGGAGCTGTTTTTT
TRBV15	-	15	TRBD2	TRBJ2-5	CATSRDPGGDETQYF	TGTGCCACCAGCAGAGATCCCGGGGGGGATGAGACCCAGTACTTC
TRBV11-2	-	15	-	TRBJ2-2	CASSLRAGRSGELFF	TGTGCCAGCAGCTTGAGGGCCGGGCGGAGCGGGGAGCTGTTTTTT
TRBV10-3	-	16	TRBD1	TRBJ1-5	CAISVDTGESNQPQHF	TGTGCCATCAGTGTCGACACAGGGGAGAGCAATCAGCCCCAGCATTTT
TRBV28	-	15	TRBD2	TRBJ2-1	CASSLSASGDNEQFF	TGTGCCAGCAGTTTATCGGCTAGCGGGGACAATGAGCAGTTCTTC
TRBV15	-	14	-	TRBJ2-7	CATSNDRGSYEQYF	TGTGCCACCTCCAATGATAGAGGCTCCTACGAGCAGTACTTC
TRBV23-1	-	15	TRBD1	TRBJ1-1	CASRFSGGLNTEAFF	TGCGCCAGCAGATTCTCAGGGGGTCTAAACACTGAAGCTTTCTTT
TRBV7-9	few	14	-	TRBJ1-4	CASSLRATNEKLFF	TGTGCCAGCTCTCTACGGGCAACTAATGAAAAACTGTTTTTT
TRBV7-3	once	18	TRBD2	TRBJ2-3	CASSPSGGAVVRTDTQYF	TGTGCCAGCAGCCCCTCCGGGGGGGCCGTAGTGAGAACAGATACGCAGTATTTT
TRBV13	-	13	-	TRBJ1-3	CASSLGQLNTIYF	TGTGCCAGCAGCTTAGGGCAGTTAAACACCATATATTTT
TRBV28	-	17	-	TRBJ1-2	CASSSRRVRESNYGYTF	TGTGCCAGCAGTTCCAGGAGAGTACGGGAGTCTAACTATGGCTACACCTTC
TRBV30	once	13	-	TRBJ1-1	CAWSPGQNTEAFF	TGTGCCTGGTCACCGGGACAGAACACTGAAGCTTTCTTT
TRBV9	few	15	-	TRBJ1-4	CASSVSGSANEKLFF	TGTGCCAGCAGCGTAAGTGGCAGTGCTAATGAAAAACTGTTTTTT
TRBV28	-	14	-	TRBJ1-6	CATCPDRINSPLHF	TGTGCCACATGCCCAGACAGAATTAATTCACCCCTCCACTTT
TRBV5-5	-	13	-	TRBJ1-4	CASSETTNEKLFF	TGTGCCAGCAGCGAGACAACTAATGAAAAACTGTTTTTT
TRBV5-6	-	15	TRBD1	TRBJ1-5	CASSADRGSNQPQHF	TGTGCCAGCAGCGCGGACAGGGGAAGCAATCAGCCCCAGCATTTT
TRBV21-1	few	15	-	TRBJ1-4	CASSKAHSCREKLFF	TGTGCCAGCAGCAAAGCGCACTCATGTCGGGAAAAACTGTTTTTT
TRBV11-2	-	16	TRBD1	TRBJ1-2	CASSQDRATGFYGYTF	TGTGCCAGCAGCCAGGACAGGGCCACGGGTTTCTATGGCTACACCTTC